These T cell receptor beta chains were read from a single sample in a study of cytomegalovirus exposure and HLA in healthy donors. This table comes from immunoSEQ multiplex PCR, and its TCRdb copy is limited to in-frame clones, with some not included. The sample lists about 200,000 clones, around 88% occurring once. Sequenced sample: PBMCs. The source of these receptors is a man aged 40-49 years in good health and CMV-seropositive. Both conserved end residues are part of each CDR3. The D gene is left open where the match is weak. The size of a clone is reported for some rows only, either as once, few or many, or as a class for expanded clones.

cdr3_aa cdr3_nt d_call j_call v_call clone_size
CASSKTSGSPETQYF TGTGCCAGCAGCAAGACTAGCGGGAGCCCTGAGACCCAGTACTTC TRBD2 TRBJ2-5 TRBV5-4 NA
CASSPGQSNYGYTF TGTGCCAGCAGCCCTGGGCAAAGCAACTATGGCTACACCTTC NA TRBJ1-2 TRBV5-6 once
CASSQDGLAGYNEQFF TGTGCCAGCAGCCAAGATGGGCTAGCGGGGTACAATGAGCAGTTCTTC TRBD2 TRBJ2-1 TRBV4-2 NA
CASSFGSGRETQYF TGTGCCAGCAGCTTTGGTAGCGGGAGAGAGACCCAGTACTTC TRBD2 TRBJ2-5 TRBV11-2 NA
CASSLTSVQYF TGTGCCAGCAGCTTAACCAGCGTGCAGTACTTC NA TRBJ2-7 TRBV11-2 NA
CASSAWTGSYEQYF TGTGCCAGCAGTGCCTGGACAGGGTCCTACGAGCAGTACTTC TRBD1 TRBJ2-7 TRBV25-1 NA
CASSLDRGSGNTIYF TGTGCCAGCAGCTTAGATCGAGGGTCTGGAAACACCATATATTTT NA TRBJ1-3 TRBV11-2 NA
CASSLGREQYF TGTGCCAGCAGCCTCGGACGGGAACAGTATTTT NA TRBJ2-3 TRBV11-3 NA
CASSLNTNTGELFF TGTGCCAGCAGCCTTAATACGAACACCGGGGAGCTGTTTTTT NA TRBJ2-2 TRBV7-9 once
CASSTGTGYQETQYF TGTGCCAGCAGTACAGGCACAGGGTACCAAGAGACCCAGTACTTC NA TRBJ2-5 TRBV6-5 NA
CASSLIGGSTEAFF TGCGCCAGCAGCTTGATCGGGGGGAGCACTGAAGCTTTCTTT NA TRBJ1-1 TRBV5-1 NA
CASSLGGGGSYEQYF TGTGCCAGCAGCCTTGGGGGAGGGGGCTCCTACGAGCAGTACTTC NA TRBJ2-7 TRBV7-2 few
CASRDGTVNTGELFF TGTGCCAGCAGGGACGGGACAGTAAACACCGGGGAGCTGTTTTTT TRBD1 TRBJ2-2 TRBV27 NA
CASSTKLAKNIQYF TGTGCCAGTAGTACCAAGCTAGCCAAAAACATTCAGTACTTC NA TRBJ2-4 TRBV19 NA
CASEPGLVGGEQFF TGTGCCAGCGAACCGGGACTAGTTGGTGGTGAGCAGTTCTTC TRBD2 TRBJ2-1 TRBV10-3 NA
CASSVAGDNEQFF TGTGCCAGTAGCGTAGCGGGAGACAATGAGCAGTTCTTC TRBD2 TRBJ2-1 TRBV19 NA
CASRDGGRNEKLFF TGTGCCAGTAGAGATGGCGGGCGTAATGAAAAACTGTTTTTT NA TRBJ1-4 TRBV19 once
CASSLGQGAFGNEQFF TGTGCCAGCAGCTTGGGACAGGGAGCGTTCGGGAATGAGCAGTTCTTC TRBD1 TRBJ2-1 TRBV5-8 NA
CASSPPRSTEAFF TGTGCCAGCAGCCCTCCTCGCAGCACTGAAGCTTTCTTT NA TRBJ1-1 TRBV4-2 NA
CASSSTGVEQYF TGCGCCAGCAGCTCGACAGGGGTCGAGCAGTACTTC TRBD1 TRBJ2-7 TRBV5-1 NA
CASSGRRGGNQPQHF TGTGCCAGCAGTGGTCGTAGGGGGGGGAATCAGCCCCAGCATTTT NA TRBJ1-5 TRBV2 NA
CASSSELDSHLRPQHF TGTGCCAGCAGTTCCGAACTCGACAGCCACCTACGGCCCCAGCATTTT NA TRBJ1-5 TRBV6-5 NA
CASSPIAGAGANVLTF TGTGCCAGCAGCCCTATAGCGGGAGCTGGGGCCAACGTCCTGACTTTC TRBD2 TRBJ2-6 TRBV7-3 NA
CASSFRGAQHF TGTGCCAGCAGTTTTCGCGGGGCCCAGCATTTT NA TRBJ1-5 TRBV28 once
CASSLGQGTEAFF TGTGCCAGCAGCTTAGGACAGGGTACTGAAGCTTTCTTT TRBD1 TRBJ1-1 TRBV7-8 NA
CASSPAESEQYF TGTGCCAGCTCACCAGCAGAATCCGAGCAGTACTTC NA TRBJ2-7 TRBV18 NA
CATSWRRTDTQYF TGTGCCACCTCCTGGCGGAGGACAGATACGCAGTATTTT NA TRBJ2-3 TRBV6-5 NA
CASGRLDIREAFF TGTGCTAGTGGCCGTCTCGACATTCGTGAAGCTTTCTTT NA TRBJ1-1 TRBV12-5 NA
CASSSGTSGYNEQFF TGTGCCAGCAGCAGCGGGACTAGCGGTTACAATGAGCAGTTCTTC TRBD2 TRBJ2-1 TRBV13 NA
CASSLGGTGEEKLFF TGTGCCAGCAGCTTAGGTGGGACAGGAGAAGAAAAACTGTTTTTT TRBD1 TRBJ1-4 TRBV7-2 once
CASSFDTMNTEAFF TGTGCCAGCAGCTTTGACACGATGAACACTGAAGCTTTCTTT NA TRBJ1-1 TRBV7-9 NA
CASSPPLRMINTEAFF TGTGCCAGCAGTCCCCCCTTGAGGATGATTAACACTGAAGCTTTCTTT NA TRBJ1-1 TRBV6-6 NA
CASSLAGTQYEQYF TGCGCCAGCAGCTTGGCCGGGACTCAATACGAGCAGTACTTC NA TRBJ2-7 TRBV5-1 NA
CASSQGLNQPQHF TGTGCCAGTTCACAGGGTCTAAATCAGCCCCAGCATTTT NA TRBJ1-5 TRBV19 NA
CASRGTGNTEAFF TGTGCCAGCAGGGGGACAGGGAACACTGAAGCTTTCTTT TRBD1 TRBJ1-1 TRBV2 NA
CASSYSQDRNEQYF TGTGCCAGCAGTTACTCTCAGGACAGGAATGAGCAGTACTTC TRBD1 TRBJ2-7 TRBV6-5 NA
CASSHAARSYEQYF TGTGCCAGTAGCCACGCCGCGAGGTCCTACGAGCAGTACTTC NA TRBJ2-7 TRBV19 NA
CASSLDPSPDTQYF TGCGCCAGCAGCTTGGATCCTTCCCCAGATACGCAGTATTTT NA TRBJ2-3 TRBV5-1 NA
CASSTGQGATQYF TGTGCCAGCAGCACCGGACAGGGCGCGACCCAGTACTTC TRBD1 TRBJ2-5 TRBV9 NA
CASSFSQGSSSYEQYF TGTGCCAGCAGTTTTTCACAGGGGTCTTCCTCCTACGAGCAGTACTTC TRBD1 TRBJ2-7 TRBV27 NA
CASSPPGGAFF TGTGCCAGCAGCCCCCCGGGTGGAGCTTTCTTT NA TRBJ1-1 TRBV5-5 NA
CASSVSGNINEQYF TGTGCCAGCAGTGTTAGCGGGAACATCAACGAGCAGTACTTC TRBD2 TRBJ2-7 TRBV27 once
CASSRAGPGETQYF TGTGCCAGCAGCCGGGCGGGGCCGGGGGAGACCCAGTACTTC NA TRBJ2-5 TRBV5-4 NA
CASSLAGRETQYF TGTGCCAGCAGCTTGGCTGGTCGGGAGACCCAGTACTTC NA TRBJ2-5 TRBV5-5 few
CAWSVGANSPLHF TGTGCCTGGAGTGTAGGGGCTAATTCACCCCTCCACTTT NA TRBJ1-6 TRBV30 NA
CASSPGALSYNEQFF TGTGCCAGCTCGCCAGGGGCCCTCTCCTACAATGAGCAGTTCTTC NA TRBJ2-1 TRBV18 few
CASSTGQDRMQYF TGTGCCAGCAGCACCGGACAAGACCGAATGCAGTACTTC NA TRBJ2-7 TRBV7-8 NA
CASSFAGLSSYNEQFF TGTGCCAGCAGTTTCGCGGGTCTAAGCTCCTACAATGAGCAGTTCTTC NA TRBJ2-1 TRBV27 once
CASSLKNGGELFF TGTGCCAGCAGCTTAAAAAACGGCGGGGAGCTGTTTTTT NA TRBJ2-2 TRBV11-3 NA
CASSVGSGELFF TGTGCCAGCAGCGTCGGGTCCGGGGAGCTGTTTTTT NA TRBJ2-2 TRBV25-1 NA
CASRGGGRLYNEQFF TGTGCCAGCCGGGGGGGCGGGAGGCTATACAATGAGCAGTTCTTC TRBD2 TRBJ2-1 TRBV6-5 NA
CASSLLGQRWDQPQHF TGTGCCAGCAGTTTATTGGGACAACGGTGGGATCAGCCCCAGCATTTT NA TRBJ1-5 TRBV28 NA
CASSQDFNQPQHF TGCGCCAGCAGCCAAGACTTTAATCAGCCCCAGCATTTT NA TRBJ1-5 TRBV4-1 once
CANQELAGINTGELFF TGTGCCAACCAGGAGTTAGCGGGAATTAACACCGGGGAGCTGTTTTTT TRBD2 TRBJ2-2 TRBV7-8 NA
CASSLAVDGEQYF TGCGCCAGCAGCTTGGCCGTAGATGGCGAGCAGTACTTC NA TRBJ2-7 TRBV5-1 NA